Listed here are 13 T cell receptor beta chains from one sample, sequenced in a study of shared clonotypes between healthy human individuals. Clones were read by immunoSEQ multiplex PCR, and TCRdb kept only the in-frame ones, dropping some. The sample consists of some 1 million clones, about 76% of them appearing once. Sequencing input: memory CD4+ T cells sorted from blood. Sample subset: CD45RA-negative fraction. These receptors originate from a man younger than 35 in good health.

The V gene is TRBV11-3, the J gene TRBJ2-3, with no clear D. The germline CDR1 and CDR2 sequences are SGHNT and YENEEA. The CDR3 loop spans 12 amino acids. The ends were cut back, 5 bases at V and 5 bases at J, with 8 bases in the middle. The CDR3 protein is CASSASLDTQYF. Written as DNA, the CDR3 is TGTGCCAGCAGCGCTTCTTTAGATACGCAGTATTTT.

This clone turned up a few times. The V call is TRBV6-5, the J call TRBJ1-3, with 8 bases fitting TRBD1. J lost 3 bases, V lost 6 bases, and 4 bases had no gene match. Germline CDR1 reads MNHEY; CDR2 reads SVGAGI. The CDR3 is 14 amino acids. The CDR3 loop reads CASSRTGGGNTIYF. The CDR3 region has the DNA TGTGCCAGCAGCCGCACAGGGGGTGGAAACACCATATATTTT.

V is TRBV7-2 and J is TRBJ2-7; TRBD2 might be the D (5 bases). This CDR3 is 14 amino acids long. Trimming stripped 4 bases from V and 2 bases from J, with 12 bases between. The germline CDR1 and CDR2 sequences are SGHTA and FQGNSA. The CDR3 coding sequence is TGTGCCAGCAGCTGGAGCGGAGGTCCCTACGAGCAGTACTTC. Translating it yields CASSWSGGPYEQYF.

The DNA of the CDR3 is TGTGCCAGCAGCCGGGGACTAGCGTCTTCCTACGAGCAGTACTTC. This codes for CASSRGLASSYEQYF. The chain combines TRBV7-9 with TRBJ2-7; 10 positions match TRBD2. The J segment lost 1 base and the V segment lost 5 bases, leaving 5 bases of the junction unmatched. The CDR3 is 15 amino acids. From germline, CDR1 is SEHNR and CDR2 FQNEAQ (reference sequence).

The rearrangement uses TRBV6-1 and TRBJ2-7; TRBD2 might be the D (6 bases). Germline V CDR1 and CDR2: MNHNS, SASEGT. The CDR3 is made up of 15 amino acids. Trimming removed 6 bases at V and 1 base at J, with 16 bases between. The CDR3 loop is CASRFRGSTSYEQYF. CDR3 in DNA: TGTGCCAGCAGATTTCGGGGGTCCACATCCTACGAGCAGTACTTC.

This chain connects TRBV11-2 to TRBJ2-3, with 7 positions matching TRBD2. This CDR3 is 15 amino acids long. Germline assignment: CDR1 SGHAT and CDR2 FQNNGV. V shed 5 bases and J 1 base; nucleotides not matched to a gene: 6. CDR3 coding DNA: TGTGCCAGCAGCAGCTCGACTAGCCGCACAGATACGCAGTATTTT. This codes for CASSSSTSRTDTQYF.

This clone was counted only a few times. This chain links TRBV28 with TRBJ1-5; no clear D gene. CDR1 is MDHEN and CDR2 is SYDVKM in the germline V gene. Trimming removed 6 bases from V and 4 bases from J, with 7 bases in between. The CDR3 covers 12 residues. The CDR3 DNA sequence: TGTGCCAGCAGAGCTTTAAATCAGCCCCAGCATTTT. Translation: CASRALNQPQHF.

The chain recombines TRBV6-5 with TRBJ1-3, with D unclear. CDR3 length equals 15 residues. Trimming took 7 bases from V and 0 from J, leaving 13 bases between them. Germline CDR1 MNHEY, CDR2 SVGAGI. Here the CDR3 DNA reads TGTGCCAGCAAACGCGGGGTGGACTCTGGAAACACCATATATTTT. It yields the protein CASKRGVDSGNTIYF.

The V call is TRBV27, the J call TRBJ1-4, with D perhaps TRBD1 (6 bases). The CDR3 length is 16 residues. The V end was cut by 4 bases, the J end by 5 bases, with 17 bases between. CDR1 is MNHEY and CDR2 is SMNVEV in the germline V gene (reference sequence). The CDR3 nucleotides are TGTGCCAGCAGTTCGGGGGCCTTCGTGAGGAATGAAAAACTGTTTTTT. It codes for CASSSGAFVRNEKLFF.

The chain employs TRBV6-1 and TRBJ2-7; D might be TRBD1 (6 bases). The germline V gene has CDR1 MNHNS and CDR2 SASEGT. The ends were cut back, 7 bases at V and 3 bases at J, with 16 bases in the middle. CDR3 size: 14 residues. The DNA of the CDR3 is TGTGCCAGCATTTTGACAGGCCAAAGCTACGAGCAGTACTTC. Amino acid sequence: CASILTGQSYEQYF.

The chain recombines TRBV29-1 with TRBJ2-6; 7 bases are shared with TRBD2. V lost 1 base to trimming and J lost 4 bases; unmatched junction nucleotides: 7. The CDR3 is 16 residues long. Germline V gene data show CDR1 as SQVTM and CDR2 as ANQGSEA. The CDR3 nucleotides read TGCAGCGTTGAAGGGGCGGGAGCGCCGGGGGCCAACGTCCTGACTTTC. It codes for CSVEGAGAPGANVLTF.

CDR3 in DNA: TGTGCCAGCAGCCCCTACGGGAATAGTTTGAATGAGCAGTTCTTC. It encodes CASSPYGNSLNEQFF. The chain is built from TRBV7-9 and TRBJ2-1, with D possibly being TRBD2 (5 bases). Between the trimmed V and J ends, which lost 5 bases and 7 bases, there was a span of 18 bases. Looked up from germline, CDR1 is SEHNR and CDR2 is FQNEAQ (reference sequence). The CDR3 has 15 amino acids.

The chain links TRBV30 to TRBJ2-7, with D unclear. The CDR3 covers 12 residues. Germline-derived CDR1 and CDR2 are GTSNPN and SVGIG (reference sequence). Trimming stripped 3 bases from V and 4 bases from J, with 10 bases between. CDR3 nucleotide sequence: TGTGCCTGGAGAAGTCTAGGATACGAGCAGTACTTC. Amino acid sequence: CAWRSLGYEQYF.